The TCR beta chain under discussion was sequenced for a study of shared clonotypes between healthy human individuals. Points from the study as a whole: Naive subsets generally exceeded memory subsets in estimated richness.

Trimming took off 3 bases at V and 3 bases at J, with 12 bases between the two ends. The CDR3 runs to 15 residues. Germline-derived CDR1 and CDR2 are KGHSH and LQKENI. With respect to this clone: Its antigen is still unknown.

Clones were read by immunoSEQ multiplex PCR, and TCRdb kept only the in-frame ones, dropping some. The sample includes 2.3 million or so clones, 80% to 95% of them seen just once. The sequenced sample was naive CD4+ T cells from PBMCs. Documented subset: CD45RA+ positively selected. This chain links TRBV18 with TRBJ1-5, with D possibly matching TRBD1 (5 bases). The receptor comes from a man between 18 and 29 years old in good health. Some clones in this sample may be carry-over from other donors' samples. CDR3 amino acids: CASSPLGRANQPQHF. In DNA form, the CDR3 reads TGTGCCAGCTCACCGTTGGGCAGGGCCAATCAGCCCCAGCATTTT.